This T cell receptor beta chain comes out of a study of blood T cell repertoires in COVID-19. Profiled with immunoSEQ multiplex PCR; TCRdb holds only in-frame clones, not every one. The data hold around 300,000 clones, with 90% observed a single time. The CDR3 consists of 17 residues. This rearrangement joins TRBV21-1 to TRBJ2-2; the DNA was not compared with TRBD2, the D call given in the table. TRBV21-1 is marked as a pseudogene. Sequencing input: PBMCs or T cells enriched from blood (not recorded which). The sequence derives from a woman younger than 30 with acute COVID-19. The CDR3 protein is CASSKRCLSVNTGELFF. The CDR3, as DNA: TGTGCCAGCAGCAAACGATGCTTATCGGTGAACACCGGGGAGCTGTTTTTT.